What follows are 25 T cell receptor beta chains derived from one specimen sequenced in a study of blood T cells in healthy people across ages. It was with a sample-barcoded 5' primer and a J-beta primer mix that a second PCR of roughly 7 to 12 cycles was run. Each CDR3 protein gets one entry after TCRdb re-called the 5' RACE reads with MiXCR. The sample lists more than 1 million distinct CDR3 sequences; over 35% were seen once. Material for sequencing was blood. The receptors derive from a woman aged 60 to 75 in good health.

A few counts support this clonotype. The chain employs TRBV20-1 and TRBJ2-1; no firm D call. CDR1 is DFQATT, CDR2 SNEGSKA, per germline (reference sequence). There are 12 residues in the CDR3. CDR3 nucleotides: TGCAGCCCGATGGACGAATACAATGAGCAGTTCTTC. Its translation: CSPMDEYNEQFF.

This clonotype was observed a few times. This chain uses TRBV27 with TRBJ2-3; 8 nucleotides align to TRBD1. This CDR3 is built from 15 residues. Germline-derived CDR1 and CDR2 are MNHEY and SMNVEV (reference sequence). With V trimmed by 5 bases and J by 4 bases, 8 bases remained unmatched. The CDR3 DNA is TGTGCCAGCAGTCCATGGACAGGGCCATCAGATACGCAGTATTTT. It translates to CASSPWTGPSDTQYF.

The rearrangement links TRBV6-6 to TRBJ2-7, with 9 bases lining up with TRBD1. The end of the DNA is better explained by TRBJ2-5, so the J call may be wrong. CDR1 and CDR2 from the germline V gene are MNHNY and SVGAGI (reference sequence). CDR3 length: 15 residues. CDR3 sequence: CASSYPRTGDGTQYF. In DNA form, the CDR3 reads TGTGCCAGCAGTTACCCACGGACAGGGGACGGGACCCAGTACTTC.

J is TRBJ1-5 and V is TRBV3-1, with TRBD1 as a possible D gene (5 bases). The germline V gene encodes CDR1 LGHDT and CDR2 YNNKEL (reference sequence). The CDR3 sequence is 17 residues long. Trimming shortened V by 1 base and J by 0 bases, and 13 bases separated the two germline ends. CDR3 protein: CASSQGNGRASNQPQHF. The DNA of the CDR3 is TGTGCCAGCAGCCAAGGAAACGGCAGGGCTAGCAATCAGCCCCAGCATTTT.

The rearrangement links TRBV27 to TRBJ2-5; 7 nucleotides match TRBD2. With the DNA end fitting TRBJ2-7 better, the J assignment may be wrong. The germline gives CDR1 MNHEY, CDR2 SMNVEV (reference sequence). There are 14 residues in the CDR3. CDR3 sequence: CASKARDYGYEQYF. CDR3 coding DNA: TGTGCCAGCAAAGCCCGGGACTATGGATACGAGCAGTACTTC.

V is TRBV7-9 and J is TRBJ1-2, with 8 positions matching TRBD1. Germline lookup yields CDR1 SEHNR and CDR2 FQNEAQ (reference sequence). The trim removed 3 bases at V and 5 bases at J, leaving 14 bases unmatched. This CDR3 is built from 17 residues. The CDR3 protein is CASSFGAGGAKGYGYTF. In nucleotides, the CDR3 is TGTGCCAGCAGCTTCGGAGCAGGGGGCGCGAAGGGTTATGGCTACACCTTC.

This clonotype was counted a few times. CDR3 loop: CASSLGLAHSNEQFF. CDR3 sequence (DNA): TGTGCCAGCAGCTTAGGGCTAGCTCACTCTAATGAGCAGTTCTTC. J is TRBJ2-1 and V is TRBV7-9, with D perhaps matching TRBD2 (5 bases). Germline lookup yields CDR1 SEHNR and CDR2 FQNEAQ (reference sequence). V lost 1 base and J 7 bases, leaving 14 bases between the germline ends. CDR3 length: 15 residues. Based on the CDR3 plus reference TRBV7-9 and TRBJ2-1, the full variable domain is DTGVSQNPRHKITKRGQNVTFRCDPISEHNRLYWYRQTLGQGPEFLTYFQNEAQLEKSRLLSDRFSAERPKGSFSTLEIQRTEQGDSAMYLCASSLGLAHSNEQFFGPGTRLTVL.

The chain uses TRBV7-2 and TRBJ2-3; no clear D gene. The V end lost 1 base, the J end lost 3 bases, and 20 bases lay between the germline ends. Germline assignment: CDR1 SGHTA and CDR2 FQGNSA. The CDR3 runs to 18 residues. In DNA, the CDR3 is TGTGCCAGCAGCTTAGTCAATTTTGTGGGGAAGGGAACAGATACGCAGTATTTT. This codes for CASSLVNFVGKGTDTQYF.

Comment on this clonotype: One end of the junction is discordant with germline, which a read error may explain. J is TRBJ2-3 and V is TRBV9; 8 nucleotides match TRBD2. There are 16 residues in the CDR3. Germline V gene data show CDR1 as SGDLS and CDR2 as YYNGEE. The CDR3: CASSPGGAGRTVTQYF. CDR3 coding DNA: TGTGCCAGCAGCCCCGGGGGGGCAGGGAGGACAGTTACGCAGTATTTT.

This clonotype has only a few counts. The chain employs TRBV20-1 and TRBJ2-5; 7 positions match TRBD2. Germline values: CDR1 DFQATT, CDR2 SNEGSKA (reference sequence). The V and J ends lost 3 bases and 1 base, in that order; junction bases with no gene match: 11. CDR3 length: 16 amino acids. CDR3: CSASGAVTSAQETQYF. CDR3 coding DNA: TGCAGTGCTAGTGGGGCTGTCACTAGCGCCCAAGAGACCCAGTACTTC.

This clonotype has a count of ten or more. The CDR3 region is CSARELLADHAQQYF. The CDR3 coding sequence is TGCAGTGCTAGAGAATTACTAGCGGACCATGCGCAGCAGTACTTC. This chain joins TRBV20-1 and TRBJ2-7; TRBD2 matches at 8 bases. Germline-derived CDR1 and CDR2 are DFQATT and SNEGSKA (reference sequence). V gave up 0 bases and J gave up 8 bases; unmatched junction bases: 12. There are 15 residues in the CDR3.

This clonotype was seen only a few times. DNA for the CDR3: TGTGCCACCAGTCCTAGCCGCGTCAATGAGCAGTTCTTC. Its translation is CATSPSRVNEQFF. The J gene is TRBJ2-1, the V gene TRBV15; possible D gene TRBD2, 5 bases. CDR3 length: 13 residues. V gave up 6 bases and J gave up 6 bases, with 12 bases separating them. Looked up from germline, CDR1 is LNHNV and CDR2 is YYDKDF (reference sequence). The whole variable domain, filled in from reference TRBV15 and TRBJ2-1, reads DAMVIQNPRYQVTQFGKPVTLSCSQTLNHNVMYWYQQKSSQAPKLLFHYYDKDFNNEADTPDNFQSRRPNTSFCFLDIRSPGLGDTAMYLCATSPSRVNEQFFGPGTRLTVL.

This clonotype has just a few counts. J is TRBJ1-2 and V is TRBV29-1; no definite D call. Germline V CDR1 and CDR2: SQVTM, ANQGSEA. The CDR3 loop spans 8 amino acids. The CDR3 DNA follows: TGCAGTATAGATGGCTACACCTTC. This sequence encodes CSIDGYTF.

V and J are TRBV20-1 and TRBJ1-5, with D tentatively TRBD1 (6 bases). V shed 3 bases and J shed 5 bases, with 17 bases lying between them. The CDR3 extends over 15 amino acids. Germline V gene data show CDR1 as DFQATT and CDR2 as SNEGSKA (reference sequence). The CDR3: CSASDSGDFYQPQHF. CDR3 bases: TGCAGTGCTAGTGACTCAGGGGATTTTTATCAGCCCCAGCATTTT.

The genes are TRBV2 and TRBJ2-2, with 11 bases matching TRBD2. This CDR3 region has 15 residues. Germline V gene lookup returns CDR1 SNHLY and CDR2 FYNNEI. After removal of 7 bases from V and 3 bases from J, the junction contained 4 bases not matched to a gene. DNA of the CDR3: TGTGCCAGCAAGACTAGCGGGATAGACACCGGGGAGCTGTTTTTT. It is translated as CASKTSGIDTGELFF. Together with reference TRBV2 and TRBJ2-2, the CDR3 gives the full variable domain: EPEVTQTPSHQVTQMGQEVILRCVPISNHLYFYWYRQILGQKVEFLVSFYNNEISEKSEIFDDQFSVERPDGSNFTLKIRSTKLEDSAMYFCASKTSGIDTGELFFGEGSRLTVL.

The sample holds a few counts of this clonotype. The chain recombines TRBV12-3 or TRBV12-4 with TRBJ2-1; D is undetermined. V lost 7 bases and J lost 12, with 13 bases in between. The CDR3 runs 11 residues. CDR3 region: CASNFEGRQFF. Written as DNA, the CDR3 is TGTGCCAGCAATTTTGAAGGACGGCAGTTCTTC.

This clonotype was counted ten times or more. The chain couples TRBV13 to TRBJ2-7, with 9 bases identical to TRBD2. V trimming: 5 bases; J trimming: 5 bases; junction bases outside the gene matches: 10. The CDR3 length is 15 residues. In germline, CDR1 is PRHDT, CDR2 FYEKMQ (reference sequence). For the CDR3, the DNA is TGTGCCAGCAGCCCCCCTAGCGGGACCCCTCACGAGCAGTACTTC. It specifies CASSPPSGTPHEQYF.

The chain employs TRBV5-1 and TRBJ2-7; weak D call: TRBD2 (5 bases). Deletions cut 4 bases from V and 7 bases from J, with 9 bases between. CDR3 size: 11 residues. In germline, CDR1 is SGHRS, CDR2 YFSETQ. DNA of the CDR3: TGCGCCAGCAGCAGAGGGTGGGAGCAGTACTTC. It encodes CASSRGWEQYF.

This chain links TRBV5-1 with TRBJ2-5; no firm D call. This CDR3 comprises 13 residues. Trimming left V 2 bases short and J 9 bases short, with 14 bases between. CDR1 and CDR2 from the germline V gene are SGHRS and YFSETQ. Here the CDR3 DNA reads TGCGCCAGCAGCTTTAGGACGTCGGGTGCCCAGTACTTC. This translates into CASSFRTSGAQYF.

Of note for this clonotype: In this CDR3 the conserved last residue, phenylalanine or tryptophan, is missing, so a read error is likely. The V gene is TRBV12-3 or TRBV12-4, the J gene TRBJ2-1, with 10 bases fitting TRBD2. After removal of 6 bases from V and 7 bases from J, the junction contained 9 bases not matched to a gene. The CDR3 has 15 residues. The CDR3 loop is CASRTSSGRGNEQFS. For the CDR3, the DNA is TGTGCCAGCAGGACCTCTAGCGGGAGAGGGAATGAGCAGTTCTCC.

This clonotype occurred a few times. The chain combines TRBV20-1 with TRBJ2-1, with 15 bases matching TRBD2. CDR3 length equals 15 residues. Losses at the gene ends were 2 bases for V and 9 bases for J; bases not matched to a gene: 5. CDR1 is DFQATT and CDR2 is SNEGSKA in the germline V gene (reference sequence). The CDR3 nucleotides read TGCAGTGCTAGATCCGGGACTAGCGGGAGGCTTGAGCAGTTCTTC. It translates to CSARSGTSGRLEQFF.

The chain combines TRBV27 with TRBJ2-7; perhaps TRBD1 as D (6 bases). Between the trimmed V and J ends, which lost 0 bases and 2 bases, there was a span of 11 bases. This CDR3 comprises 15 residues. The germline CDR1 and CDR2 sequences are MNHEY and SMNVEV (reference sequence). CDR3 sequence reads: CASSLSYRAPYEQYF. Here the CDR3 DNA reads TGTGCCAGCAGTTTATCCTACAGGGCGCCCTACGAGCAGTACTTC.

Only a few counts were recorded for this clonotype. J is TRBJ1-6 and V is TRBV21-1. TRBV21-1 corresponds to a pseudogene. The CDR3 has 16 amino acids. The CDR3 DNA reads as TGTGCCAGCAGCAGCTGGGTTGGAGGTTATAATTCACCCCTCCACTTT. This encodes CASSSWVGGYNSPLHF.

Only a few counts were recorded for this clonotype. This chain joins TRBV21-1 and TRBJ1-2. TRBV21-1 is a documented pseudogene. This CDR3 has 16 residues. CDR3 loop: CASSKVGEGRAYGYTF. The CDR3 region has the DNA TGTGCCAGCAGCAAAGTCGGGGAGGGGAGAGCTTATGGCTACACCTTC.

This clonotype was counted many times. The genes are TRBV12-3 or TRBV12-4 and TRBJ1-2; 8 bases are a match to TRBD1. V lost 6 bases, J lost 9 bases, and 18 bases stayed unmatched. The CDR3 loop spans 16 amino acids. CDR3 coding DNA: TGTGCCAGCAGCCCCATAGCGACAGGGGCTATGTATAGCTACACCTTC. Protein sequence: CASSPIATGAMYSYTF.